The next 21 T cell receptor beta chains were all read from a single sample in a study of blood T cell repertoires in COVID-19. Using immunoSEQ multiplex PCR, the repertoire was profiled, and TCRdb retains in-frame clones only, with some absent. Of a few hundred thousand clones listed, around 87% are singletons. The sample consisted of PBMCs or T cells enriched from blood (not recorded which). Receptors were obtained from a man younger than 40 who had recovered from COVID-19.

The rearrangement joins TRBV18 to TRBJ2-7; TRBD2 matches at 11 bases. Germline V gene lookup returns CDR1 KGHSH and CDR2 LQKENI. V lost 3 bases and J lost 3; bases outside the gene matches: 1. The CDR3 contains 14 residues. Written as DNA, the CDR3 is TGTGCCAGCTCACCGGGACTAGCGGACTACGAGCAGTACTTC. Translation gives CASSPGLADYEQYF.

The chain has TRBV20-1 and TRBJ2-1; 10 nucleotides agree with TRBD2. This CDR3 spans 14 amino acids. V was pared by 3 bases and J by 4 bases, with 3 bases of the junction left unmatched. Germline CDR1 DFQATT, CDR2 SNEGSKA (reference sequence). The CDR3 DNA reads as TGCAGTGCTAGTCTACTAGCGGGGTACAATGAGCAGTTCTTC. Protein: CSASLLAGYNEQFF.

The rearrangement links TRBV7-9 to TRBJ1-4; D ambiguous. V was cut by 3 bases and J by 0 bases, with 8 bases left in between. The germline V gene has CDR1 SEHNR and CDR2 FQNEAQ (reference sequence). The CDR3 runs 15 residues. The CDR3 region has the DNA TGTGCCAGCAGCTTTTCCTTTGCAACTAATGAAAAACTGTTTTTT. The encoded protein is CASSFSFATNEKLFF.

The rearrangement uses TRBV16 and TRBJ2-1; 12 bases align to TRBD2. The length of the CDR3 is 17 residues. Looked up from germline, CDR1 is KGHSY and CDR2 is FQNENV. Trimming removed 4 bases from V and 6 bases from J; junction bases left unmatched: 10. The CDR3 here is CASSPMTSGSRGNEQFF. The DNA of the CDR3 is TGTGCCAGCAGCCCAATGACTAGCGGGAGCCGGGGCAATGAGCAGTTCTTC.

The chain employs TRBV19 and TRBJ2-1; 10 bases align to TRBD2. The V segment lost 8 bases and the J segment 4 bases; nucleotides outside the gene matches: 8. This CDR3 spans 15 amino acids. The germline gives CDR1 LNHDA, CDR2 SQIVND (reference sequence). This chain's CDR3 is CASRNLAGDYNEQFF. The CDR3 DNA sequence: TGTGCCAGTCGAAACCTAGCGGGGGATTACAATGAGCAGTTCTTC.

This chain's CDR3 is CSASAGISGEQYF. The CDR3 region has the DNA TGCAGTGCGAGTGCGGGGATTTCTGGAGAGCAGTACTTC. The chain carries TRBV20-1 and TRBJ2-7, with D perhaps TRBD2 (6 bases). The germline CDR1 and CDR2 sequences are DFQATT and SNEGSKA (reference sequence). This CDR3 region has 13 residues. The V end was cut by 6 bases, the J end by 7 bases, with 19 bases between.

This rearrangement joins TRBV4-1 to TRBJ2-5, with TRBD2 as a possible D gene (5 bases). This CDR3 is built from 14 residues. Germline CDR1 and CDR2: MGHRA and YSYEKL. The ends were cut back, 1 base at V and 4 bases at J, with 10 bases in the middle. DNA for the CDR3: TGCGCCAGCAGCCAAGTCGTAGGAGGAGAGACCCAGTACTTC. This codes for CASSQVVGGETQYF.

This chain connects TRBV18 to TRBJ1-1; D ambiguous. The germline V and J ends were trimmed by 4 bases and 1 base, with 7 bases remaining between them. CDR1 KGHSH and CDR2 LQKENI come from the germline V gene. The CDR3 is 13 amino acids. CDR3 protein: CASSLDWNTEAFF. The CDR3 nucleotides read TGTGCCAGCTCACTGGACTGGAACACTGAAGCTTTCTTT.

Concerning this clone itself: Lacking the conserved final phenylalanine or tryptophan, this CDR3 likely reflects a read error. The chain links TRBV3-1 (or the pseudogene TRBV3-2) to TRBJ1-1, with a tentative D call TRBD1 (6 bases). Trimming stripped 4 bases from V and 5 bases from J, with 11 bases between. The CDR3 extends over 13 amino acids. Germline assignment: CDR1 LGHDT and CDR2 YNNKEL (reference sequence). The CDR3 DNA reads TGTGCCAGCAGCCGGACAGCCGAAACTGAAGCTTTCCTT. Protein: CASSRTAETEAFL.

The chain joins TRBV7-3 to TRBJ2-1, with D maybe TRBD2 (5 bases). The germline gives CDR1 SGHTA, CDR2 FQGTGA. The V gene lost 4 bases and the J gene lost 1 base, with 11 bases spanning the gap. The CDR3 spans 15 residues. In DNA, the CDR3 is TGTGCCAGCAGCTCCGACGGGATTTCCTACAATGAGCAGTTCTTC. It translates to CASSSDGISYNEQFF.

This clone was detected once. The genes are TRBV30 and TRBJ1-3; possible D gene TRBD1, 5 bases. Per the germline V gene, CDR1 is GTSNPN and CDR2 is SVGIG (reference sequence). V was cut by 3 bases and J by 6 bases, with 12 bases left in between. This CDR3 spans 13 amino acids. CDR3 coding DNA: TGTGCCTGGAGCCTCGGGGGGGAAAACACCATATATTTT. Translation gives CAWSLGGENTIYF.

This chain connects TRBV18 to TRBJ1-2, with 8 positions matching TRBD1. Germline lookup yields CDR1 KGHSH and CDR2 LQKENI. The CDR3 is 13 amino acids. The junction had 6 bases not matched to a gene; V was cut back by 4 bases and J by 8 bases. CDR3 DNA sequence: TGTGCCAGCTCACTAGGACAGGGAAGCGGCTACACCTTC. This codes for CASSLGQGSGYTF. The full variable domain, with the rest looked up from reference TRBV18 and TRBJ1-2, is NAGVMQNPRHLVRRRGQEARLRCSPMKGHSHVYWYRQLPEEGLKFMVYLQKENIIDESGMPKERFSAEFPKEGPSILRIQQVVRGDSAAYFCASSLGQGSGYTFGSGTRLTVV.

V gene TRBV18 combines with J gene TRBJ1-3; 8 bases are shared with TRBD1. Germline V gene data show CDR1 as KGHSH and CDR2 as LQKENI. There are 18 residues in the CDR3. The V and J ends lost 0 bases and 0 bases, in that order; junction bases with no gene match: 7. CDR3 DNA sequence: TGTGCCAGCTCACCACCAACAGGGGGTGTGAACTCTGGAAACACCATATATTTT. This codes for CASSPPTGGVNSGNTIYF.

This chain uses TRBV29-1 with TRBJ1-4; 10 bases are shared with TRBD1. The germline gives CDR1 SQVTM, CDR2 ANQGSEA. The CDR3 is 11 residues long. V shed 6 bases, J shed 13 bases, and the junction held 5 bases outside the gene matches. The CDR3 region has the DNA TGCAGCGTAGGACAGGGGGGAGGACTGTTTTTT. Translated: CSVGQGGGLFF.

V and J are TRBV3-1 (or the pseudogene TRBV3-2) and TRBJ1-1; D might be TRBD1 (5 bases). Germline CDR1 reads LGHDT; CDR2 reads YNNKEL (reference sequence). This CDR3 comprises 14 residues. Trimming removed 0 bases at V and 11 bases at J, with 16 bases between. CDR3 bases: TGTGCCAGCAGCCAAGAGGCGGGGGATTTTGGGGCTTTCTTT. It yields the protein CASSQEAGDFGAFF.

This rearrangement joins TRBV10-1 to TRBJ2-7; 8 positions agree with TRBD2. The CDR3 totals 14 residues. CDR1 is WNHNN, CDR2 SYGVQD, per germline (reference sequence). V lost 0 bases to trimming and J lost 2 bases; unmatched junction nucleotides: 0. The CDR3 here is CASSESGLAYEQYF. CDR3 nucleotide sequence: TGCGCCAGCAGTGAGTCGGGACTAGCCTACGAGCAGTACTTC.

The CDR3 coding sequence is TGTGCCAGCTGGGATACAGGGCCCGGCACTGAAGCTTTCTTT. Its translation: CASWDTGPGTEAFF. The chain carries TRBV27 and TRBJ1-1, with D maybe TRBD1 (6 bases). This CDR3 region has 14 residues. Germline V gives CDR1 MNHEY, CDR2 SMNVEV (reference sequence). The V end was cut by 8 bases, the J end by 4 bases, with 17 bases between.

The chain uses TRBV18 and TRBJ1-1; D is unclear. CDR1 and CDR2 (germline): KGHSH, LQKENI. The CDR3 length is 15 residues. V gave up 0 bases and J gave up 3 bases, with 11 bases separating them. CDR3 sequence reads: CASSPPSRRDTEAFF. CDR3 bases: TGTGCCAGCTCACCACCGTCCAGGCGAGACACTGAAGCTTTCTTT.

V is TRBV29-1 and J is TRBJ2-1, with TRBD1 matching over 8 bases. Losses at the gene ends were 8 bases for V and 6 bases for J; bases not matched to a gene: 3. The CDR3 loop spans 11 amino acids. Germline assignment: CDR1 SQVTM and CDR2 ANQGSEA. Written as DNA, the CDR3 is TGCAGCAGTGGACAGGGCAATGAGCAGTTCTTC. The encoded protein is CSSGQGNEQFF.

V is TRBV29-1 and J is TRBJ1-2; no clear D. V lost 3 bases and J 9 bases, leaving 11 bases between the germline ends. The V gene's germline CDR1 is SQVTM and CDR2 ANQGSEA. The CDR3 totals 11 residues. CDR3 loop: CSVEYGLSYTF. In nucleotides, the CDR3 is TGCAGCGTTGAGTACGGACTGAGCTACACCTTC.

Note on this clone: This CDR3 is also generated by other DNA sequences in the sample. V and J are TRBV5-4 and TRBJ1-2; tentative D call: TRBD1 (6 bases). Germline loops: CDR1 SGHNT, CDR2 YYREEE (reference sequence). The CDR3 covers 13 residues. The V gene lost 4 bases and the J gene lost 2 bases, with 9 bases spanning the gap. The CDR3 nucleotides read TGTGCCAGCAGCCCCGACAGGAACTATGGCTACACCTTC. Translated, it gives CASSPDRNYGYTF.